This is a list of T cell receptor beta chains from one sample in a study of response to subunit inactivated influenza vaccine. TCRdb reanalysed the RT-PCR reads using MiXCR and keeps one entry per CDR3 protein. Here the sample spans about 480,000 distinct CDR3 sequences, about 10% being singletons. Specimen: PBMCs from blood, collected 45 days after vaccination. Receptors originate from a man aged 50-59 years who received an inactivated influenza vaccine. CDR3s include the opening cysteine and the closing phenylalanine or tryptophan. D genes are given only for firm matches. Not all rows give a size; the values are once, few, many and, for expanded clones, a class.

TRBD1,many,TRBV4-2,TRBJ2-7,CASSQEQGAEQYF,TGTGCCAGCAGCCAAGAACAGGGGGCGGAGCAGTACTTC
TRBD1,.,TRBV6-1,TRBJ2-5,CASTDRGQETQYF,TGTGCCAGCACGGACAGGGGACAAGAGACCCAGTACTTC
TRBD1,many,TRBV5-1,TRBJ2-7,CASSFTGTGIYEQYF,TGCGCCAGCAGTTTCACCGGGACAGGGATCTACGAGCAGTACTTC
.,many,TRBV6-5,TRBJ2-1,CASSYSGWQGDNEQFF,TGTGCCAGCAGTTACTCGGGTTGGCAGGGCGACAATGAGCAGTTCTTC
TRBD1,.,TRBV20-1,TRBJ1-1,CSARDGQGTEAFF,TGCAGTGCTAGAGACGGACAGGGAACTGAAGCTTTCTTT
.,many,TRBV11-2,TRBJ2-1,CASSLGSVREQFF,TGTGCCAGCAGCTTAGGGTCGGTTCGTGAGCAGTTCTTC
.,.,TRBV6-1,TRBJ1-1,CASSEQGINTEAFF,TGTGCCAGCAGTGAGCAGGGAATAAACACTGAAGCTTTCTTT
.,.,TRBV12-3/TRBV12-4,TRBJ2-7,CASSLGALSEQYF,TGTGCCAGCAGTTTAGGAGCCCTCTCCGAGCAGTACTTC
TRBD2,few,TRBV5-1,TRBJ2-3,CASSPPGLASGDTQYF,TGCGCCAGCAGCCCGCCGGGACTAGCGTCGGGAGATACGCAGTATTTT
.,few,TRBV14,TRBJ2-2,CASSQNFGAGELFF,.
TRBD1,.,TRBV27,TRBJ1-5,CASKGANSNQPQHF,TGTGCCAGCAAGGGGGCAAATAGCAATCAGCCCCAGCATTTT
TRBD1,few,TRBV9,TRBJ2-5,CASSAGQGAETQYF,TGTGCCAGCAGCGCCGGACAGGGGGCAGAGACCCAGTACTTC
.,few,TRBV7-6,TRBJ2-7,CASSEELNSYEQYF,TGTGCCAGCAGTGAAGAATTAAACTCCTACGAGCAGTACTTC
.,few,TRBV7-9,TRBJ2-7,CASSLDGGNAYEQYF,TGTGCCAGCAGCTTAGATGGGGGAAACGCCTACGAGCAGTACTTC
.,many,TRBV10-3,TRBJ2-7,CAISEWGTTYEQYF,TGTGCCATCAGTGAATGGGGGACAACTTACGAGCAGTACTTC
.,.,TRBV10-2,TRBJ2-7,CASSDPPGSSGEQYF,TGCGCCAGCAGTGATCCGCCAGGGTCTTCGGGGGAGCAGTACTTC
.,.,TRBV12-3/TRBV12-4,TRBJ1-5,CASSKTEQPQHF,TGTGCCAGCAGTAAGACAGAACAGCCCCAGCATTTT
.,many,TRBV6-1,TRBJ1-4,CASSPGPRTTNEKLFF,TGTGCCAGCAGCCCCGGGCCCAGGACAACTAATGAAAAACTGTTTTTT
TRBD2,many,TRBV27,TRBJ2-7,CASSTTSGSYEQYF,TGTGCCAGCAGTACGACTAGCGGCTCCTACGAGCAGTACTTC
.,.,TRBV5-1,TRBJ1-5,CASSLGTADSNQPQHF,TGCGCCAGCAGCTTGGGGACAGCAGATAGCAATCAGCCCCAGCATTTT
.,many,TRBV7-9,TRBJ2-1,CASSLVPGALSYNEQFF,TGTGCCAGCAGCTTAGTGCCAGGCGCCCTTTCCTACAATGAGCAGTTCTTC
.,.,TRBV25-1,TRBJ1-1,CASSDWSTFF,TGTGCCAGCAGTGATTGGTCGACTTTCTTT
.,few,TRBV20-1,TRBJ1-5,CSASGGLKQPQHF,TGCAGTGCTAGTGGGGGGCTTAAACAGCCCCAGCATTTT
TRBD1,few,TRBV12-3/TRBV12-4,TRBJ1-2,CASSTWTGDLDGYTF,TGTGCCAGCAGTACTTGGACAGGGGATCTTGATGGCTACACCTTC
.,.,TRBV20-1,TRBJ2-7,CSAKPAHQTYEQYF,TGCAGTGCTAAACCTGCTCACCAAACCTACGAGCAGTACTTC
TRBD2,.,TRBV4-2,TRBJ2-1,CASSQETSGYNEQFF,TGTGCCAGCAGCCAAGAGACTAGCGGTTACAATGAGCAGTTCTTC
.,.,TRBV6-4,TRBJ2-3,CASSRGFGSDTQYF,TGTGCCAGCAGCCGGGGCTTCGGTTCCGATACGCAGTATTTT